This T cell receptor (beta chain) stems from a study of early T cells in non-severe SARS-CoV-2 infection (dated by TCRdb to about 2021). Background for the entire study: TCR sequencing used bulk RNA from unsorted whole blood, so alpha and beta chains could not be paired. What the study reported, not specific to this receptor: Matching against VDJdb was skewed toward anti-spike CD8 responses, likely underestimated virus-specific expansions, and missed private and CD4 specificities.

A case-control design nested within a healthcare worker cohort in London, UK, was used, with weekly nasopharyngeal swab PCR tests and blood sampling performed. Healthcare workers were enrolled in the week of the UK lockdown, from 23 to 31 March 2020, and were followed every week for up to roughly 15 weeks. Library method: 5' RACE. TCRdb lists the instrument as NextSeq 500. To correct for sequencing error and PCR bias, the TCR library protocol tagged individual cDNA molecules with unique molecular identifiers. Both TCR alpha and beta chains were sequenced, and tight co-correlation was observed between alpha and beta sequence abundances in each sample. The original methods were these. Decombinator V4 was used to annotate TCR sequences for V gene, J gene and CDR3. Expanded TCRs were defined as changing significantly between any two time points under a Poisson model with p below 0.0001. TCR abundances were normalised to the total number of TCRs sequenced per sample and were expressed as counts per million. TRAV1-2 paired with TRAJ12, TRAJ20 or TRAJ33 defined MAIT TCRs, while TRAV10 paired with TRAJ18 defined iNKT TCRs. VDJdb, accessed 1 November 2021, was searched for CMV, EBV and SARS-CoV-2 annotated TCRs, with TCRs annotated for multiple antigens excluded. TCRdb applied fastp at Q25 and MiXCR to the public reads, then kept only in-frame beta chains. Identical CDR3 proteins give one entry, which carries the most common genes and DNA. None of the V and J calls come from the authors' own analysis; TCRdb made them. Counted in this sample were roughly 75,000 distinct CDR3 sequences; over 9.5% of them appeared once. Approximately 3.6% of the sample belongs to the ten largest clones.

This clonotype was seen only a few times. Its antigen target is currently unknown. No clone much larger than this one lies a single base away; base qualities are absent. Spanning cysteine to phenylalanine, the CDR3 consists of 15 amino acids. Only the CDR3 region is kept as DNA, spanning 45 bases read in frame from base 1. Looking up the germline V gene (reference sequence) yields CDR1 DFQATT and CDR2 SNEGSKA. The trim is 4 bases for V and 7 bases for J, with a gap of 19 bases between the germline ends. Sequenced: whole blood. The sequence links TRBV20-1 to TRBJ2-2; the best D guess is TRBD2, with 5 bases matching. The clonotype was recovered from an adult who was a healthcare worker with PCR-confirmed SARS-CoV-2 infection or an uninfected control (not recorded which). The CDR3 amino acid sequence is: CSAMWRTVGSGELFF. The sequence in DNA is TGCAGTGCTATGTGGAGGACTGTGGGCAGCGGGGAGCTGTTTTTT.